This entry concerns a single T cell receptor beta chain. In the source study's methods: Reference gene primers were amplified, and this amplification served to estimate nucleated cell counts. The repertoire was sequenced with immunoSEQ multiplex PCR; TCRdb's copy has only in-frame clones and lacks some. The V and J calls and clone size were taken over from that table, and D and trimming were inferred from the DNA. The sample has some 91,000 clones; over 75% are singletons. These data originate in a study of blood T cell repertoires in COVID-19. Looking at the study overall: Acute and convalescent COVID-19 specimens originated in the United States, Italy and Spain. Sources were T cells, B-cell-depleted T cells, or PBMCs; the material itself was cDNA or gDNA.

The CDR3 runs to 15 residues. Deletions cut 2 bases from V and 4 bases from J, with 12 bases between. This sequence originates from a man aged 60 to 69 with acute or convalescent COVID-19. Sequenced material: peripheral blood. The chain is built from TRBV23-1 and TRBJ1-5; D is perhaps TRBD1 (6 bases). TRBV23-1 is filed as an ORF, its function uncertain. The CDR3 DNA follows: TGCGCCAGCAGTCAAATCAGGGGTGTAAATCAGCCCCAGCATTTT. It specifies CASSQIRGVNQPQHF.